These 11 T cell receptor beta chains were all obtained from the same sample, sequenced in a study of blood T cell repertoires in COVID-19. This table comes from immunoSEQ multiplex PCR, and its TCRdb copy is limited to in-frame clones, with some not included. The table lists about 310,000 clones, almost 90% of them singletons. What was sequenced was peripheral blood. These receptor sequences come from a woman aged 35 to 49 with COVID-19, enrolled during active disease.

V and J are TRBV7-6 and TRBJ2-2, with D maybe TRBD1 (6 bases). Germline values: CDR1 SGHVS, CDR2 FNYEAQ. The CDR3 has 16 residues. V was pared by 1 base and J by 0 bases, with 9 bases between. The CDR3 DNA sequence: TGTGCCAGCAGCTTAGAATGGGGGCCGAACACCGGGGAGCTGTTTTTT. The encoded protein is CASSLEWGPNTGELFF.

This clone was observed once. The chain couples TRBV2 to TRBJ2-5; D is perhaps TRBD1 (5 bases). There are 15 residues in the CDR3. The germline V gene encodes CDR1 SNHLY and CDR2 FYNNEI. Between the trimmed V and J ends, which lost 6 bases and 0 bases, there was a span of 14 bases. CDR3 DNA: TGTGCCAGCAGGGTCGGACACCCGTACCAAGAGACCCAGTACTTC. It is translated as CASRVGHPYQETQYF.

The rearrangement uses TRBV7-2 and TRBJ2-1; TRBD2 agrees at 8 bases. The V gene's germline CDR1 is SGHTA and CDR2 FQGNSA. The CDR3 contains 13 residues. Trimming cost V 7 bases and J 9 bases; bases outside gene matches: 8. The CDR3, as DNA: TGTGCCAGCATGCGGACTAGCCTTAGTGAGCAGTTCTTC. Translation: CASMRTSLSEQFF.

The V gene is TRBV27, the J gene TRBJ2-3; no firm D call. Germline V gene data show CDR1 as MNHEY and CDR2 as SMNVEV (reference sequence). Trimming stripped 2 bases from V and 6 bases from J, with 12 bases between. This CDR3 has 14 amino acids. The CDR3 bases are TGTGCCAGCAGTTTAGCCCCACTGAGGGATACGCAGTATTTT. Its translation: CASSLAPLRDTQYF.

This chain uses TRBV15 with TRBJ2-6; D is possibly TRBD1 (6 bases). V was pared by 1 base and J by 4 bases, with 11 bases between. Germline CDR1 is LNHNV and CDR2 is YYDKDF (reference sequence). This CDR3 has 16 amino acids. CDR3 bases: TGTGCCACCAGCAGAGCAGGGGCTGACGGGGCCAACGTCCTGACTTTC. This gives the protein CATSRAGADGANVLTF.

V is TRBV27 and J is TRBJ1-5; a weak D match, TRBD1 (5 bases). Germline CDR1 is MNHEY and CDR2 is SMNVEV (reference sequence). V lost 10 bases, J lost 2 bases, and 15 bases lay in between. This CDR3 is built from 14 residues. This CDR3 reads CATRPGGGNQPQHF. The CDR3 coding sequence is TGTGCCACCCGACCGGGGGGAGGCAATCAGCCCCAGCATTTT.

This chain links TRBV29-1 with TRBJ2-5, with 11 bases identical to TRBD1. Trimming cost V 6 bases and J 3 bases; bases outside gene matches: 3. Germline CDR1 and CDR2: SQVTM and ANQGSEA. The CDR3 loop spans 13 amino acids. The CDR3 nucleotides are TGCAGCGTCGGGACAGGGGGGAAAGAGACCCAGTACTTC. Its protein is CSVGTGGKETQYF.

The gene calls are TRBV5-5 and TRBJ2-2, with 7 bases that match TRBD1. The CDR3 length is 15 residues. The trim removed 3 bases at V and 3 bases at J, leaving 5 bases unmatched. The V gene's germline CDR1 is SGHKS and CDR2 YYEKEE (reference sequence). CDR3 amino acids: CASSYTTGHTGELFF. As DNA, the CDR3 is TGTGCCAGCAGCTATACGACAGGGCACACCGGGGAGCTGTTTTTT. Full variable domain (outside the CDR3, taken from reference TRBV5-5 and TRBJ2-2): DAGVTQSPTHLIKTRGQQVTLRCSPISGHKSVSWYQQVLGQGPQFIFQYYEKEERGRGNFPDRFSARQFPNYSSELNVNALLLGDSALYLCASSYTTGHTGELFFGEGSRLTVL.

The chain employs TRBV19 and TRBJ1-6; the match to TRBD1 covers 7 bases. Germline V gene lookup returns CDR1 LNHDA and CDR2 SQIVND (reference sequence). This CDR3 spans 14 amino acids. V lost 5 bases and J lost 9; bases outside the gene matches: 7. CDR3 sequence reads: CASSPGTAVSPLHF. CDR3 bases: TGTGCCAGTAGTCCGGGGACAGCAGTTTCACCCCTCCACTTT.

This chain connects TRBV4-2 to TRBJ2-1; TRBD2 is a possible D gene (7 bases). The CDR3 contains 19 residues. In germline, CDR1 is LGHNA, CDR2 YNFKEQ. The V and J ends lost 4 bases and 7 bases respectively, with 29 bases between them. The CDR3 is CASSLDPTRWGGRGNEQFF. The DNA for the CDR3 is TGTGCCAGCAGCCTCGACCCCACACGGTGGGGGGGGCGTGGGAATGAGCAGTTCTTC.

The chain employs TRBV6-5 and TRBJ2-7; 7 nucleotides line up with TRBD2. V dropped 3 bases and J dropped 1; count of bases not matched to a gene: 3. This CDR3 region has 14 residues. Germline V CDR1 and CDR2: MNHEY, SVGAGI. As DNA, the CDR3 is TGTGCCAGCAGTTATGCGGGAGTATCCTACGAGCAGTACTTC. Translated, it gives CASSYAGVSYEQYF.